The 21 T cell receptor beta chains below come from one sample, sequenced in a study of blood T cell repertoires in COVID-19. Libraries were prepared by immunoSEQ multiplex PCR; TCRdb keeps only in-frame clonotypes and omits some of them. The repertoire holds approximately 300,000 clones, with around 87% as singletons. The sample comprised peripheral blood. All receptors derive from a woman between 50 and 59 years old with active or convalescent COVID-19.

J is TRBJ2-7 and V is TRBV5-1; 8 bases agree with TRBD1. The junction had 10 bases not matched to a gene; V was cut back by 3 bases and J by 5 bases. The CDR3 is 15 residues long. The germline gives CDR1 SGHRS, CDR2 YFSETQ. The CDR3 loop reads CASSYSPDRAHEQYF. CDR3 DNA: TGCGCCAGCAGCTATAGCCCGGACAGGGCCCACGAGCAGTACTTC.

The J gene is TRBJ1-1, the V gene TRBV6-5; 7 bases align to TRBD1. Germline V gene sequence: CDR1 MNHEY, CDR2 SVGAGI. J lost 1 base, V lost 0 bases, and 2 bases had no gene match. The CDR3 is 15 amino acids. CDR3 in DNA: TGTGCCAGCAGTTACTCGCGACAGGGGAACACTGAAGCTTTCTTT. Encoded protein: CASSYSRQGNTEAFF.

The chain combines TRBV7-2 with TRBJ2-2; D ambiguous. Germline values: CDR1 SGHTA, CDR2 FQGNSA. Trimming took off 4 bases at V and 4 bases at J, with 7 bases between the two ends. The length of the CDR3 is 13 residues. This chain's CDR3 is CASSSSFTGELFF. Here the CDR3 DNA reads TGTGCCAGCAGCTCGTCCTTCACCGGGGAGCTGTTTTTT.

The table lists this clone with a count of one. The J gene is TRBJ1-2, the V gene TRBV3-1 (or the pseudogene TRBV3-2); D is unresolved. Trimming pared 0 bases from V and 6 bases from J, leaving 8 bases between. Germline V gene sequence: CDR1 LGHDT, CDR2 YNNKEL (reference sequence). The CDR3 is made up of 13 amino acids. CDR3 sequence (DNA): TGTGCCAGCAGCCAAGAGTCAGGCAATGGCTACACCTTC. It translates to CASSQESGNGYTF.

V and J are TRBV11-1 and TRBJ1-1; tentatively, D is TRBD1 (6 bases). Germline assignment: CDR1 SGHAT and CDR2 FQDESV (reference sequence). This CDR3 spans 11 amino acids. V shed 5 bases and J shed 9 bases, with 10 bases lying between them. CDR3 coding DNA: TGTGCCAGCAGCGGGGACATTCAAGCTTTCTTT. Encoded protein: CASSGDIQAFF.

CDR3 sequence (DNA): TGTGCCAGCCGTCCTGTGGGGGGGGCCGCGAACACCGGGGAGCTGTTTTTT. It encodes CASRPVGGAANTGELFF. The V and J genes are TRBV6-6 and TRBJ2-2; tentative D call: TRBD2 (7 bases). Per germline, CDR1 MNHNY and CDR2 SVGAGI (reference sequence). CDR3 size: 17 residues. Trimming stripped 8 bases from V and 0 bases from J, with 19 bases between.

This sequence joins TRBV20-1 and TRBJ2-3; D possibly corresponds to TRBD1 (5 bases). CDR3 size: 11 residues. CDR1 DFQATT and CDR2 SNEGSKA come from the germline V gene (reference sequence). Between the trimmed V and J ends, which lost 6 bases and 7 bases, there was a span of 11 bases. CDR3 loop: CSAEDRYTQYF. CDR3 nucleotides: TGCAGTGCAGAAGACAGATATACGCAGTATTTT.

This chain connects TRBV21-1 to TRBJ1-1; no DNA check was done on the table's D call, TRBD1. TRBV21-1 is flagged as a pseudogene. The CDR3 runs 14 residues. Written as DNA, the CDR3 is TGTGCCAGCAGCATGACAGGGAGGAACACTGAAGCTTTCTTT. The encoded protein is CASSMTGRNTEAFF.

The CDR3 region is CASSYSGQGFEAFF. CDR3 DNA sequence: TGTGCCAGTAGTTATTCGGGACAGGGTTTTGAAGCTTTCTTT. The gene calls are TRBV19 and TRBJ1-1, with TRBD1 matching over 9 bases. Germline CDR1 LNHDA, CDR2 SQIVND (reference sequence). The CDR3 contains 14 residues. Trimming cost V 5 bases and J 7 bases; bases outside gene matches: 8.

In this sample, this clone turned up once. This chain links TRBV5-1 with TRBJ2-1, with 9 bases lining up with TRBD1. V dropped 4 bases and J dropped 5; count of bases not matched to a gene: 10. Germline-derived CDR1 and CDR2 are SGHRS and YFSETQ. The CDR3 loop spans 16 amino acids. CDR3 sequence: CASSLGGTGPNNEQFF. CDR3 in DNA: TGCGCCAGCAGCCTAGGGGGGACAGGGCCTAACAATGAGCAGTTCTTC.

The chain employs TRBV4-2 and TRBJ1-2, with a possible D match to TRBD1 (6 bases). This CDR3 spans 15 amino acids. Germline values: CDR1 LGHNA, CDR2 YNFKEQ. The V gene lost 2 bases and the J gene lost 1 base, with 11 bases spanning the gap. The CDR3 nucleotides are TGTGCCAGCAGCCAACCATTACAGGGTAACTATGGCTACACCTTC. Protein: CASSQPLQGNYGYTF.

The gene calls are TRBV24-1 and TRBJ2-1; 7 nucleotides align to TRBD2. CDR1 is KGHDR and CDR2 is SFDVKD in the germline V gene. V trimming: 5 bases; J trimming: 4 bases; junction bases outside the gene matches: 4. There are 14 residues in the CDR3. In DNA, the CDR3 is TGTGCCACCAGTGCCGGCGGGGGATACAATGAGCAGTTCTTC. Protein: CATSAGGGYNEQFF.

This clone was picked up one time. The chain is built from TRBV30 and TRBJ2-2; TRBD1 is a possible D gene (6 bases). Trimming removed 8 bases from V and 0 bases from J, with 10 bases in between. This CDR3 is built from 13 residues. CDR1 and CDR2 from the germline V gene are GTSNPN and SVGIG (reference sequence). The CDR3 region is CAGTHSNTGELFF. The CDR3 DNA is TGTGCCGGGACACATTCGAACACCGGGGAGCTGTTTTTT. Filled out from reference TRBV30 and TRBJ2-2, the complete variable domain reads SQTIHQWPATLVQPVGSPLSLECTVEGTSNPNLYWYRQAAGRGLQLLFYSVGIGQISSEVPQNLSASRPQDRQFILSSKKLLLSDSGFYLCAGTHSNTGELFFGEGSRLTVL.

The DNA of the CDR3 is TGTGCCAGCAGCCTAGGAGGGCCGAGCTCCTACAATGAGCAGTTCTTC. Translation: CASSLGGPSSYNEQFF. The chain couples TRBV7-2 to TRBJ2-1; D is possibly TRBD2 (6 bases). Germline CDR1 SGHTA, CDR2 FQGNSA. There are 16 residues in the CDR3. V was clipped by 5 bases and J by 0 bases, with 14 bases between them.

The sample holds one count of this clone. The gene calls are TRBV19 and TRBJ1-3, with 12 bases matching TRBD1. V was pared by 3 bases and J by 4 bases, with 4 bases of the junction left unmatched. CDR1 and CDR2 from the germline V gene are LNHDA and SQIVND (reference sequence). The length of the CDR3 is 16 residues. This CDR3 is CASSIGTGGSGNTIYF. The CDR3 region has the DNA TGTGCCAGTAGTATCGGGACAGGGGGCTCCGGAAACACCATATATTTT.

This clone showed up just a few times. V usage is TRBV2 and J usage is TRBJ1-1, with D perhaps TRBD1 (6 bases). The CDR3 consists of 14 residues. Trimming took 2 bases from V and 4 from J, leaving 11 bases between them. CDR1 and CDR2 (germline): SNHLY, FYNNEI. The CDR3 loop is CASSEQGTITEAFF. CDR3 sequence (DNA): TGTGCCAGCAGTGAACAGGGGACCATCACTGAAGCTTTCTTT.

The CDR3 DNA reads as TGTGCCAGCAGCCAATTCGGGTCCAATGGCAATCAGCCCCAGCATTTT. Translated, it gives CASSQFGSNGNQPQHF. The chain carries TRBV7-9 and TRBJ1-5; no firm D call. The germline V gene encodes CDR1 SEHNR and CDR2 FQNEAQ (reference sequence). CDR3 length: 16 residues. V lost 5 bases, J lost 2 bases, and 16 bases lay in between.

This clone was seen only a few times. This chain connects TRBV29-1 to TRBJ1-2; no clear D gene. The CDR3 is 12 amino acids. The V and J ends lost 5 bases and 2 bases respectively, with 9 bases between them. Germline CDR1 and CDR2: SQVTM and ANQGSEA. The CDR3 bases are TGCAGCGTTAGGAGTGAGAACTATGGCTACACCTTC. Amino acid sequence: CSVRSENYGYTF.

The chain combines TRBV10-1 with TRBJ2-1; TRBD2 is a possible D gene (6 bases). Deletions cut 10 bases from V and 7 bases from J, with 26 bases between. Germline assignment: CDR1 WNHNN and CDR2 SYGVQD (reference sequence). CDR3 length: 16 amino acids. CDR3: CATTASGSGVRNEQFF. CDR3 DNA: TGCGCCACAACCGCTTCGGGTAGCGGAGTAAGGAATGAGCAGTTCTTC.

The CDR3 coding sequence is TGTGCCAGCAGTTCTGGACAGGGCGCCTACGAGCAGTACTTC. The encoded protein is CASSSGQGAYEQYF. The chain employs TRBV6-2 or TRBV6-3 and TRBJ2-7, with 8 bases that match TRBD1. CDR1 is MNHEY, CDR2 SVGEGT, per germline. The CDR3 length is 14 residues. V trimming: 4 bases; J trimming: 2 bases; junction bases outside the gene matches: 4.

J is TRBJ2-7 and V is TRBV7-9, with 8 bases matching TRBD1. CDR3 size: 18 residues. J gave up 2 bases and V 2 bases, and 14 bases lay outside the gene matches. Germline loops: CDR1 SEHNR, CDR2 FQNEAQ (reference sequence). CDR3 bases: TGTGCCAGCAGCTTAACCGTATCCAGGGGGCTGCTCCCCTACGAGCAGTACTTC. This encodes CASSLTVSRGLLPYEQYF.